Listed below are T cell receptor beta chains from one sample, sequenced in a study of blood T cell repertoires in COVID-19. Repertoires were generated with immunoSEQ multiplex PCR, while TCRdb's copy carries only in-frame clones and drops some. The sample has about 230,000 clones; 85% to 90% are singletons. Input material: peripheral blood. The receptors here all came from a man aged 50-60 years with COVID-19, enrolled during active disease. Both conserved end residues are part of each CDR3. Fields, in order: D gene, clone size, J gene, V gene, CDR3 protein, CDR3 DNA. The D gene is left open where the match is weak. Expanded clones are given a class, and other clones once, few, many or no size at all.

d_call: NA; clone_size: NA; j_call: TRBJ1-5; v_call: TRBV7-8; cdr3_aa: CASSPQTQGNNQPQHF; cdr3_nt: TGTGCCAGCAGCCCCCAAACACAGGGTAATAATCAGCCCCAGCATTTT
d_call: NA; clone_size: NA; j_call: TRBJ1-1; v_call: TRBV4-3; cdr3_aa: CASSQDYGGTEAFF; cdr3_nt: TGCGCCAGCAGCCAAGATTATGGCGGCACTGAAGCTTTCTTT
d_call: NA; clone_size: NA; j_call: TRBJ2-2; v_call: TRBV9; cdr3_aa: CASSRLGGAKDTGELFF; cdr3_nt: TGTGCCAGCAGTCGTTTAGGGGGAGCCAAGGACACCGGGGAGCTGTTTTTT
d_call: TRBD1; clone_size: NA; j_call: TRBJ1-1; v_call: TRBV7-2; cdr3_aa: CASSLVVGGRYEAFF; cdr3_nt: TGTGCCAGCAGCTTAGTGGTAGGGGGCCGTTATGAAGCTTTCTTT
d_call: NA; clone_size: NA; j_call: TRBJ2-6; v_call: TRBV2; cdr3_aa: CASSERQFSGANVLTF; cdr3_nt: TGTGCCAGCAGTGAACGACAGTTCTCTGGGGCCAACGTCCTGACTTTC
d_call: NA; clone_size: NA; j_call: TRBJ1-2; v_call: TRBV5-6; cdr3_aa: CASSLGTLNYGYTF; cdr3_nt: TGTGCCAGCAGCCTAGGGACTCTGAACTATGGCTACACCTTC
d_call: NA; clone_size: NA; j_call: TRBJ2-7; v_call: TRBV28; cdr3_aa: CASSSPDRTYEQYF; cdr3_nt: TGTGCCAGCAGTTCCCCAGACAGGACCTACGAGCAGTACTTC
d_call: TRBD2; clone_size: NA; j_call: TRBJ2-5; v_call: TRBV10-3; cdr3_aa: CAISVGGLAAQETQYF; cdr3_nt: TGTGCCATCAGTGTAGGTGGACTAGCGGCCCAAGAGACCCAGTACTTC
d_call: TRBD2; clone_size: NA; j_call: TRBJ2-3; v_call: TRBV6-4; cdr3_aa: CASSATVGAGVGTDTQYF; cdr3_nt: TGTGCCAGCAGTGCCACCGTCGGAGCGGGAGTAGGGACAGATACGCAGTATTTT
d_call: NA; clone_size: NA; j_call: TRBJ2-6; v_call: TRBV10-3; cdr3_aa: CAISQGLRSGANVLTF; cdr3_nt: TGTGCCATCAGCCAGGGGTTACGGTCTGGGGCCAACGTCCTGACTTTC
d_call: TRBD1; clone_size: NA; j_call: TRBJ1-5; v_call: TRBV5-4; cdr3_aa: CASSSGQNNQPQHF; cdr3_nt: TGTGCCAGCAGCTCGGGACAGAACAATCAGCCCCAGCATTTT
d_call: NA; clone_size: NA; j_call: TRBJ2-1; v_call: TRBV12-3/TRBV12-4; cdr3_aa: CASRPSGDNEQFF; cdr3_nt: TGTGCCAGCAGACCTTCGGGGGACAATGAGCAGTTCTTC
d_call: NA; clone_size: NA; j_call: TRBJ1-5; v_call: TRBV28; cdr3_aa: CASTAGGVINQPQHF; cdr3_nt: TGTGCCAGCACCGCCGGGGGGGTGATCAATCAGCCCCAGCATTTT
d_call: TRBD1; clone_size: NA; j_call: TRBJ2-5; v_call: TRBV19; cdr3_aa: CASSKGARSHQETQYF; cdr3_nt: TGTGCCAGTAGTAAGGGGGCCCGGAGCCATCAAGAGACCCAGTACTTC
d_call: TRBD2; clone_size: NA; j_call: TRBJ2-7; v_call: TRBV7-8; cdr3_aa: CASSRGLATTYEQYF; cdr3_nt: TGTGCCAGCAGCCGGGGACTAGCGACGACCTACGAGCAGTACTTC
d_call: TRBD2; clone_size: NA; j_call: TRBJ2-1; v_call: TRBV24-1; cdr3_aa: CATSDSIAGAYNEQFF; cdr3_nt: TGTGCCACCAGTGACTCTATAGCGGGAGCATACAATGAGCAGTTCTTC
d_call: NA; clone_size: few; j_call: TRBJ2-1; v_call: TRBV10-3; cdr3_aa: CAIGQPLKNEQFF; cdr3_nt: TGTGCCATTGGACAGCCACTAAAAAATGAGCAGTTCTTC
d_call: NA; clone_size: NA; j_call: TRBJ1-4; v_call: TRBV7-2; cdr3_aa: CASSLIMGANEKLFF; cdr3_nt: TGTGCCAGCAGCTTAATCATGGGGGCAAATGAAAAACTGTTTTTT
d_call: TRBD1; clone_size: NA; j_call: TRBJ2-3; v_call: TRBV5-1; cdr3_aa: CASSSGTGTDTQYF; cdr3_nt: TGCGCCAGCAGCTCCGGGACAGGCACAGATACGCAGTATTTT
d_call: TRBD2; clone_size: once; j_call: TRBJ2-1; v_call: TRBV7-2; cdr3_aa: CASSLSPGLASEQFF; cdr3_nt: TGTGCCAGCAGCTTGTCACCGGGACTAGCTAGTGAGCAGTTCTTC
d_call: TRBD1; clone_size: NA; j_call: TRBJ2-5; v_call: TRBV28; cdr3_aa: CASSAGTVETQYF; cdr3_nt: TGTGCCAGCAGTGCCGGGACAGTTGAGACCCAGTACTTC
d_call: NA; clone_size: NA; j_call: TRBJ2-2; v_call: TRBV28; cdr3_aa: CASKGTSPGTGELFF; cdr3_nt: TGTGCCAGCAAAGGGACTTCGCCCGGTACCGGGGAGCTGTTTTTT
d_call: TRBD1; clone_size: NA; j_call: TRBJ1-4; v_call: TRBV5-4; cdr3_aa: CASSSGTENEKLFF; cdr3_nt: TGTGCCAGCAGCTCCGGGACAGAAAATGAAAAACTGTTTTTT
d_call: NA; clone_size: NA; j_call: TRBJ1-1; v_call: TRBV19; cdr3_aa: CASSISGVDPNDYFF; cdr3_nt: TGTGCCAGTAGTATATCAGGGGTTGACCCGAATGATTACTTCTTT
d_call: NA; clone_size: NA; j_call: TRBJ1-1; v_call: TRBV4-1; cdr3_aa: CASSQDIRGITEAFF; cdr3_nt: TGCGCCAGCAGCCAAGATATTCGGGGGATCACTGAAGCTTTCTTT
d_call: NA; clone_size: NA; j_call: TRBJ2-5; v_call: TRBV29-1; cdr3_aa: CSSGGRAKETQYF; cdr3_nt: TGCAGCTCCGGCGGCAGGGCCAAGGAGACCCAGTACTTC
d_call: TRBD1; clone_size: few; j_call: TRBJ1-1; v_call: TRBV7-8; cdr3_aa: CASSFKPGQGNRNTEAFF; cdr3_nt: TGTGCCAGCAGCTTTAAACCGGGACAGGGTAACCGGAACACTGAAGCTTTCTTT
d_call: NA; clone_size: NA; j_call: TRBJ2-7; v_call: TRBV5-1; cdr3_aa: CASSLAQGGEQYF; cdr3_nt: TGCGCCAGCAGCTTAGCACAGGGCGGCGAGCAGTACTTC
d_call: NA; clone_size: NA; j_call: TRBJ1-2; v_call: TRBV12-3/TRBV12-4; cdr3_aa: CASRAGRIYGYTF; cdr3_nt: TGTGCCAGCAGGGCGGGACGGATATATGGCTACACCTTC
d_call: NA; clone_size: NA; j_call: TRBJ1-1; v_call: TRBV6-5; cdr3_aa: CASSSSLWPAFF; cdr3_nt: TGTGCCAGCAGTTCATCTCTTTGGCCAGCTTTCTTT
d_call: NA; clone_size: NA; j_call: TRBJ1-6; v_call: TRBV4-3; cdr3_aa: CASSQERGSNSPLHF; cdr3_nt: TGCGCCAGCAGCCAAGAGCGAGGGTCTAATTCACCCCTCCACTTT
d_call: NA; clone_size: NA; j_call: TRBJ2-5; v_call: TRBV6-5; cdr3_aa: CASSYSANQETQYF; cdr3_nt: TGTGCCAGCAGTTACTCCGCTAACCAAGAGACCCAGTACTTC
d_call: TRBD1; clone_size: NA; j_call: TRBJ1-6; v_call: TRBV9; cdr3_aa: CASSVAGRGSSYNSPLHF; cdr3_nt: TGTGCCAGCAGCGTAGCTGGCAGGGGGAGCTCCTATAATTCACCCCTCCACTTT